This is a list of T cell receptor beta chains from one sample in a study of blood T cell repertoires in COVID-19. Here immunoSEQ multiplex PCR was the method, and the copy in TCRdb shows in-frame clones only, minus some. The table shows 95,000 or so clones, with around 90% occurring only once. The sequenced material came from peripheral blood. The source is a woman between 65 and 79 years old with acute or convalescent COVID-19. Both conserved end residues are part of each CDR3.

TRBV27	TRBJ2-2	16	CASSPLGQGAGGELFF
TRBV18	TRBJ2-3	16	CASSTLGQTSTDTQYF
TRBV6-6	TRBJ2-1	18	CASSQNARGIGSYNEQFF
TRBV28	TRBJ2-3	13	CASLDTNTDTQYF
TRBV19	TRBJ1-3	13	CAAGTGGGNTIYF
TRBV20-1	TRBJ1-1	10	CSASRGEAFF
TRBV5-8	TRBJ2-5	14	CASSVGQGEETQYF
TRBV20-1	TRBJ1-1	11	CSANWNTEAFF
TRBV10-3	TRBJ2-1	11	CAISRGDEQFF
TRBV5-1	TRBJ1-6	13	CASSSTGNSPLHF
TRBV28	TRBJ1-1	15	CASSPNTGLNTEAFF
TRBV5-5	TRBJ2-7	15	CASSLGVAGLYEQYF
TRBV5-1	TRBJ2-7	14	CASSLSGSWYEQYF
TRBV10-2	TRBJ2-3	16	CASSEGTGHPVKTQYF
TRBV28	TRBJ1-2	14	CASSPSDRARGYTF
TRBV6-6	TRBJ2-3	14	CASSRSGATDTQYF
TRBV6-6	TRBJ2-7	12	CASSYTSSEQYF
TRBV6-6	TRBJ1-5	16	CASSYAGASGEKPQHF
TRBV6-6	TRBJ2-5	14	CASSHGTVQETQYF
TRBV19	TRBJ2-1	15	CASKQDRGLYNEQFF
TRBV24-1	TRBJ2-1	13	CATSDRTGYEQFF
TRBV6-5	TRBJ2-7	15	CASSYSTEGSWEQYF
TRBV19	TRBJ1-2	15	CASSAGTGGNYGYTF
TRBV5-6	TRBJ1-2	14	CASSEATGSVGYTF
TRBV7-9	TRBJ2-4	16	CASSLLGQGAKNIQYF
TRBV18	TRBJ1-2	14	CASSTDRDNYGYTF
TRBV18	TRBJ2-1	15	CASSPGQRNINEQFF
TRBV7-2	TRBJ1-5	13	CASSLTPNQPQHF
TRBV18	TRBJ2-1	15	CASSPRREGLGEQFF
TRBV2	TRBJ1-1	13	CASSGDRGTEAFF
TRBV4-2	TRBJ2-3	16	CASSQDLGGGTDTQYF
TRBV18	TRBJ2-2	15	CASSVAGLSTGELFF
TRBV19	TRBJ1-5	14	CASRKDRQNQPQHF
TRBV19	TRBJ1-5	15	CASKQGKMGNQPQHF
TRBV11-2	TRBJ2-5	15	CASTQYRDYQETQYF
TRBV6-6	TRBJ1-2	15	CASSEGFWQSYGYTF
TRBV28	TRBJ1-2	11	CASTSFYGYTF
TRBV7-9	TRBJ1-5	16	CASSSQGAQGNQPQHF
TRBV10-3	TRBJ1-6	13	CATQANYNSPLHF
TRBV9	TRBJ1-3	16	CASSTVQGNSGNTIYF
TRBV5-5	TRBJ2-1	15	CASSLGLAGSNEQFF
TRBV4-2	TRBJ2-1	14	CASSQLAGGSEQFF
TRBV30	TRBJ1-3	14	CAWSTGSSGNTIYF
TRBV3-1/TRBV3-2	TRBJ1-2	13	CASSQGRASGYTF
TRBV18	TRBJ1-5	13	CASSLRGDQPQHF
TRBV4-1	TRBJ2-3	14	CASSQNRDTDTQYF
TRBV6-6	TRBJ2-7	16	CASSYSVSDRVSEQYF
TRBV7-9	TRBJ1-2	15	CASSHSRLDGEGYTF
TRBV19	TRBJ2-5	16	CASSLRGSGLQETQYF
TRBV5-1	TRBJ2-2	16	CASSFQQGAGPGELFF
TRBV19	TRBJ2-1	15	CASRPQGGRAPGQFF
TRBV24-1	TRBJ1-2	14	CATSPRQGSYGYTF
TRBV19	TRBJ2-1	22	CASSPGLAGEWGRLSSYNEQFF
TRBV2	TRBJ1-2	14	CASTLQGDHYGYTF
TRBV6-5	TRBJ1-5	14	CASSPGLGHQPQHF